This T cell receptor beta chain is from a study of T cells after yellow fever vaccination. TCRdb redid the calling of the 5' RACE reads with MiXCR, one entry per CDR3 protein. The sample includes about 260,000 distinct CDR3 sequences, under 15% of them seen just once. The germline V and J ends were trimmed by 5 bases and 1 base, with 10 bases remaining between them. CDR1 and CDR2 (germline): KGHDR, SFDVKD. This CDR3 contains 14 residues. Source: CD4+ T cells sorted from PBMCs, taken 45 days after the yellow fever booster vaccination. V and J are TRBV24-1 and TRBJ1-1; D remains ambiguous. This TCR came from a man aged 25-40 years who received the YFV17D yellow fever vaccine. CDR3 sequence reads: CATSGAPPNTEAFF. In DNA, the CDR3 is TGTGCCACCAGTGGGGCCCCTCCGAACACTGAAGCTTTCTTT.